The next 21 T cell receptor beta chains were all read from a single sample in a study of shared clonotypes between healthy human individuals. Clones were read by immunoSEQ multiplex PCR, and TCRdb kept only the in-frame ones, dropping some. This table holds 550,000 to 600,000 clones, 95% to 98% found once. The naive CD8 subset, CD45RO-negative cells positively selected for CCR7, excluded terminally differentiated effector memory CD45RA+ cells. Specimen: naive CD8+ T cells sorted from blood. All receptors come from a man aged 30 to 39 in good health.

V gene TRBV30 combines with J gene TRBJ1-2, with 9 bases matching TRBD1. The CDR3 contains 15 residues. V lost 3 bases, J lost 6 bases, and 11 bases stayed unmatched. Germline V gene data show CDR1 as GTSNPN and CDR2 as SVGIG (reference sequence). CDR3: CAWSTGQGARNGYTF. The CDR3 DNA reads TGTGCCTGGAGCACGGGACAGGGAGCAAGAAATGGCTACACCTTC.

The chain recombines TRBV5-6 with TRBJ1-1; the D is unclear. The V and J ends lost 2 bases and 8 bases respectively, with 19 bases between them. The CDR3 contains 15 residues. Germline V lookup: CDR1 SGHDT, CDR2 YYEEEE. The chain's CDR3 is CASSFNSPIVGEAFF. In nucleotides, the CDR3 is TGTGCCAGCAGCTTTAACAGCCCCATTGTGGGGGAAGCTTTCTTT. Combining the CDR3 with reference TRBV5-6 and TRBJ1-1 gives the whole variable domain DAGVTQSPTHLIKTRGQQVTLRCSPKSGHDTVSWYQQALGQGPQFIFQYYEEEERQRGNFPDRFSGHQFPNYSSELNVNALLLGDSALYLCASSFNSPIVGEAFFGQGTRLTVV.

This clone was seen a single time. The CDR3 region has the DNA TGTGCCAGCAGCCCCTCGACTACCACAGATACGCAGTATTTT. It specifies CASSPSTTTDTQYF. This chain connects TRBV9 to TRBJ2-3, with a weak D call TRBD2 (5 bases). This CDR3 contains 14 residues. Trimming shortened V by 4 bases and J by 2 bases, and 11 bases separated the two germline ends. Germline V CDR1 and CDR2: SGDLS, YYNGEE.

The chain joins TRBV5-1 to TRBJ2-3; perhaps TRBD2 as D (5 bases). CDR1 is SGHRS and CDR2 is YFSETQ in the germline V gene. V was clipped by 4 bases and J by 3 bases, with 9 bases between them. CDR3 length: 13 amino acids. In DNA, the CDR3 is TGCGCCAGCAGCACGGACTCGACAGATACGCAGTATTTT. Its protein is CASSTDSTDTQYF. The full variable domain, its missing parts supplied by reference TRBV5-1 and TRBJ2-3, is KAGVTQTPRYLIKTRGQQVTLSCSPISGHRSVSWYQQTPGQGLQFLFEYFSETQRNKGNFPGRFSGRQFSNSRSEMNVSTLELGDSALYLCASSTDSTDTQYFGPGTRLTVL.

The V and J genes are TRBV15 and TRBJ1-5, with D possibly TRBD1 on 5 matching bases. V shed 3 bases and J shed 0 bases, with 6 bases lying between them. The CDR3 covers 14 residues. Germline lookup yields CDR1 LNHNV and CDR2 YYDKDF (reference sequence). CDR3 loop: CATSRTDSNQPQHF. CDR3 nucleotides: TGTGCCACCAGCAGGACAGATAGCAATCAGCCCCAGCATTTT.

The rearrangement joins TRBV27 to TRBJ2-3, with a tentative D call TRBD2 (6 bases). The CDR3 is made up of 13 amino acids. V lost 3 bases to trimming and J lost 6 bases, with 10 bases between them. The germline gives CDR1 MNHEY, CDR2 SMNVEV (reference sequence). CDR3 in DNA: TGTGCCAGCAGTTTGGGGGGTACGGATACGCAGTATTTT. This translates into CASSLGGTDTQYF.

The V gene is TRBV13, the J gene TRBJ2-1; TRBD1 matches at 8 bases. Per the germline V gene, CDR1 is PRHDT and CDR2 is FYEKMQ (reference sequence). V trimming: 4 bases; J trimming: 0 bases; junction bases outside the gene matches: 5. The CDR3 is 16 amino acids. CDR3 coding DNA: TGTGCCAGCAGCTGGAGACAGGGGAGCTCCTACAATGAGCAGTTCTTC. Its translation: CASSWRQGSSYNEQFF.

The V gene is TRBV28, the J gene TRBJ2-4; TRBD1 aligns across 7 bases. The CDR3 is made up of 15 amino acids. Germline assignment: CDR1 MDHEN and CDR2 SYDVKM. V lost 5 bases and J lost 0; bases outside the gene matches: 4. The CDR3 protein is CASSGTAVAKNIQYF. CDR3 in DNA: TGTGCCAGCAGTGGGACAGCTGTAGCCAAAAACATTCAGTACTTC.

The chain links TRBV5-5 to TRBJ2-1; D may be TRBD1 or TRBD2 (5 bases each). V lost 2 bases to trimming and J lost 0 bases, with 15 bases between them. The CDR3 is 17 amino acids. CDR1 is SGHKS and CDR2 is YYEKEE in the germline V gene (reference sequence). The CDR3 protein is CASSFPGRGDSYNEQFF. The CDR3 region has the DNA TGTGCCAGCAGCTTTCCGGGCCGGGGCGACTCCTACAATGAGCAGTTCTTC.

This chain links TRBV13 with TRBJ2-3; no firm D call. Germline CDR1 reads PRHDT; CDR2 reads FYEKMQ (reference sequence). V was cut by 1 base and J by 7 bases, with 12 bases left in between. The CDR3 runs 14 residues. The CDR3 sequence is CASSLAADLNTQYF. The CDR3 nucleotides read TGTGCCAGCAGCTTAGCAGCAGATTTAAATACGCAGTATTTT.

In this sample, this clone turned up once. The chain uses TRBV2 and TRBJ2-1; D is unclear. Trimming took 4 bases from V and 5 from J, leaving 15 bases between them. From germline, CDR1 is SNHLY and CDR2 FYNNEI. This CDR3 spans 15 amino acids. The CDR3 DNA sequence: TGTGCCAGCAGTGCCTCGCAACTCATAAACAATGAGCAGTTCTTC. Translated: CASSASQLINNEQFF.

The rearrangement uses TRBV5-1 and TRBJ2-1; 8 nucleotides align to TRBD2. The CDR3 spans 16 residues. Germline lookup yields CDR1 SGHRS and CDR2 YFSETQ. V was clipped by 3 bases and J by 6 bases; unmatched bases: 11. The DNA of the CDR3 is TGCGCCAGCAGCTCCCAGACTAGCGAACATATCAATGAGCAGTTCTTC. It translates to CASSSQTSEHINEQFF.

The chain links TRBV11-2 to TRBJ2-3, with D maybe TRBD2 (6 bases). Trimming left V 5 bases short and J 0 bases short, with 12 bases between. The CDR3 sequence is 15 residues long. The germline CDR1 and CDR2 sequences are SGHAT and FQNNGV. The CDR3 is CASSPPSVSTDTQYF. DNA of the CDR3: TGTGCCAGCAGCCCTCCTAGCGTTAGCACAGATACGCAGTATTTT.

DNA for the CDR3: TGTGCCAGCAGTTCCCCTCTGGGGAGATTCAATGAGCAGTTCTTC. Translated: CASSSPLGRFNEQFF. The chain recombines TRBV27 with TRBJ2-1, with D possibly matching TRBD2 (5 bases). Trimming left V 4 bases short and J 6 bases short, with 16 bases between. Germline V gene data show CDR1 as MNHEY and CDR2 as SMNVEV (reference sequence). The CDR3 consists of 15 residues.

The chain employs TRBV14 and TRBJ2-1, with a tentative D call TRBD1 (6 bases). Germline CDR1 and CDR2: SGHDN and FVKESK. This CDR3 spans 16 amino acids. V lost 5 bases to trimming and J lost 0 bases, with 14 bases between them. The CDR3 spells CASSAMGAGSYNEQFF. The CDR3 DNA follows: TGTGCCAGCAGCGCCATGGGGGCCGGCTCCTACAATGAGCAGTTCTTC.

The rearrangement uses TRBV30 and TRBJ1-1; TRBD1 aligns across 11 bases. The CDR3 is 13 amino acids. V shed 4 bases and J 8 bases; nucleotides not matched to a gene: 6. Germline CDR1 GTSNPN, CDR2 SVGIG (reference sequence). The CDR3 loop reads CAWTGQGDWEAFF. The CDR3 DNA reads TGTGCCTGGACGGGACAGGGGGATTGGGAAGCTTTCTTT.

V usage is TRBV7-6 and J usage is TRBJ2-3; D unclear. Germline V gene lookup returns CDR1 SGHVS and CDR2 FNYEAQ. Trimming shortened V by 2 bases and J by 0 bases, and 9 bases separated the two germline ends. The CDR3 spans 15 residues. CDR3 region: CASSLSPASTDTQYF. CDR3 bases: TGTGCCAGCAGCTTAAGCCCTGCTAGCACAGATACGCAGTATTTT.

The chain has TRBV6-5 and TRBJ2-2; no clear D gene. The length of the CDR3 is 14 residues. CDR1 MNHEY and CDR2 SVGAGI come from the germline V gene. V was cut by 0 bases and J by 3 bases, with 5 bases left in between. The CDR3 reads CASSYSAYTGELFF. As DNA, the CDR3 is TGTGCCAGCAGTTACTCGGCATACACCGGGGAGCTGTTTTTT.

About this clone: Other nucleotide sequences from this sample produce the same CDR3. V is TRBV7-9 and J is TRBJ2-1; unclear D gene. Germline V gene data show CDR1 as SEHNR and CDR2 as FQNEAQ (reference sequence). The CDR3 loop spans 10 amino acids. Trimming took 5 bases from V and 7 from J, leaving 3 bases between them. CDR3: CASSTNEQFF. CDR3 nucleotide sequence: TGTGCCAGCAGCACTAATGAGCAGTTCTTC.

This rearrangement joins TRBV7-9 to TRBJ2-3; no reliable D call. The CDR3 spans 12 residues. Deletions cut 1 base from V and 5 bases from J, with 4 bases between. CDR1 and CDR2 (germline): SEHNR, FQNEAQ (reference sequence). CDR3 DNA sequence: TGTGCCAGCAGCTTAGAGATAGATACGCAGTATTTT. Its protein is CASSLEIDTQYF.

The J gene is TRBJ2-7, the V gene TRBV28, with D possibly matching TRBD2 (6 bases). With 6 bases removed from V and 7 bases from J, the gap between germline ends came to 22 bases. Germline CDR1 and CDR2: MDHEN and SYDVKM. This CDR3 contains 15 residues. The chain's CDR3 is CASSRWVSGGKEQYF. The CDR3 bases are TGTGCCAGCAGCCGATGGGTTAGCGGAGGGAAGGAGCAGTACTTC.